The 28 T cell receptor beta chains in this list originate from one sample, sequenced in a study of glioma-infiltrating T cells. The iRepertoire nested amplicon-rescue multiplex PCR amplified TCR alpha and beta CDR3s from RNA. TCRdb recomputed calls from the multiplex PCR reads with MiXCR, one row per CDR3 protein. The sample has 3,000 to 5,000 distinct CDR3 sequences, about 90% seen once; the top ten hold about 25%. Material: glioma tissue, nonneoplastic brain tissue, or PBMCs (not recorded which). Receptors were obtained from a human donor with low-grade glioma or glioblastoma, undergoing nonglioma brain surgery, or in good health (not recorded which).

With regard to this clonotype: This beta chain is an off-target read within a library intended for alpha chains, so its frequency means little. V and J are TRBV4-2 and TRBJ2-1, with 8 positions matching TRBD2. Germline CDR1 reads LGHNA; CDR2 reads YNFKEQ. The CDR3 contains 17 residues. The J segment lost 4 bases and the V segment lost 1 base, leaving 9 bases of the junction unmatched. The CDR3 DNA reads TGTGCCAGCAGCCAAGTGAGCAGCGGGAGAGCGTACAATGAGCAGTTCTTC. This translates into CASSQVSSGRAYNEQFF.

In the case of this clonotype: This beta chain is a stray sequence in a library constructed for alpha chains; its clone size is not meaningful. The chain is built from TRBV7-9 and TRBJ2-1, with TRBD1 matching over 7 bases. V dropped 5 bases and J dropped 10; count of bases not matched to a gene: 8. The CDR3 covers 13 residues. Germline CDR1 and CDR2: SEHNR and FQNEAQ (reference sequence). CDR3 nucleotide sequence: TGTGCCAGCAGCCCCGAGTCGACAGGGGAGCAGTTCTTC. It translates to CASSPESTGEQFF.

Concerning this clonotype itself: In a library made to pick up alpha chains, this beta chain is a stray read with a size that means little. This sequence joins TRBV6-1 and TRBJ2-3, with D unresolved. The ends were cut back, 0 bases at V and 2 bases at J, with 12 bases in the middle. The CDR3 spans 16 residues. In germline, CDR1 is MNHNS, CDR2 SASEGT. The CDR3 sequence: CASSEAFALLTDTQYF. CDR3 DNA sequence: TGTGCCAGCAGTGAAGCGTTCGCCCTTCTCACAGATACGCAGTATTTT.

With regard to this clonotype: This beta chain lies outside the target of a library built for alpha chains; its clone size means little. The chain has TRBV7-2 and TRBJ2-7, with D unclear. The J call could be wrong; TRBJ2-5 is a better fit for the DNA end. CDR1 is SGHTA, CDR2 FQGNSA, per germline. There are 11 residues in the CDR3. The CDR3 nucleotides are TGTGCCAGCAGCGGTTTAAAGACCCAGTACTTC. It yields the protein CASSGLKTQYF.

Comment on this clonotype: Since the library was made to target alpha chains, this beta chain is a stray read and its abundance is not meaningful. The chain carries TRBV6-1 and TRBJ2-5; unclear D gene. From germline, CDR1 is MNHNS and CDR2 SASEGT. With 2 bases removed from V and 7 bases from J, the gap between germline ends came to 11 bases. The CDR3 runs 13 residues. This CDR3 reads CASSERAARTQYF. The DNA for the CDR3 is TGTGCCAGCAGTGAACGGGCGGCGAGGACCCAGTACTTC.

As concerns this clonotype: This beta chain is an unintended read in a library built for alpha chains; its size means little. The chain carries TRBV20-1 and TRBJ2-1; possibly TRBD2 for D (6 bases). The germline V gene encodes CDR1 DFQATT and CDR2 SNEGSKA (reference sequence). The V end was cut by 3 bases, the J end by 5 bases, with 11 bases between. The CDR3 has 13 amino acids. The CDR3 DNA is TGCAGTGCTAGCGGGAGCCGCCACAATGAGCAGTTCTTC. Amino acid sequence: CSASGSRHNEQFF.

On this clonotype: Within a library made for alpha chains, this beta chain is off target, and its count is uninformative. The chain combines TRBV27 with TRBJ1-1, with D unclear. The CDR3 loop spans 14 amino acids. Trimming cost V 6 bases and J 1 base, with 12 bases left between them. Germline V gene data show CDR1 as MNHEY and CDR2 as SMNVEV (reference sequence). In nucleotides, the CDR3 is TGTGCCAGCAGCTTACGAGGGCGGAACACTGAAGCTTTCTTT. Residues: CASSLRGRNTEAFF.

A single count supports this clonotype. This beta chain lies outside the target of a library built for alpha chains; its clone size means little. V gene TRBV20-1 combines with J gene TRBJ2-2, with 8 bases that match TRBD1. Germline values: CDR1 DFQATT, CDR2 SNEGSKA (reference sequence). J was trimmed by 4 bases and V by 3 bases; bases with no gene match: 7. CDR3 length equals 15 residues. CDR3 amino acids: CSARPGGKGTGELFF. CDR3 nucleotide sequence: TGCAGTGCTAGGCCAGGGGGCAAGGGCACCGGGGAGCTGTTTTTT.

This clonotype appeared a single time. The library was built for alpha chains, so this beta chain is an off-target read and its size means little. V is TRBV27 and J is TRBJ2-1; no clear D. The CDR3 has 12 amino acids. Germline V gene data show CDR1 as MNHEY and CDR2 as SMNVEV (reference sequence). V was shortened by 2 bases and J by 4 bases, with 3 bases between the two germline ends. CDR3 nucleotides: TGTGCCAGCAGTTTAAGGTACAATGAGCAGTTCTTC. Protein product: CASSLRYNEQFF.

On this clonotype: This beta chain is an unintended read in a library built for alpha chains; its size means little. The V call is TRBV20-1, the J call TRBJ2-1; 9 nucleotides match TRBD1. The V gene end was trimmed by 3 bases and the J gene end by 7 bases; junction bases not matched to a gene: 13. Germline CDR1 DFQATT, CDR2 SNEGSKA (reference sequence). CDR3 length equals 16 residues. CDR3 loop: CSASARDRGVGNEQFF. CDR3 in DNA: TGCAGTGCTAGTGCCCGAGACAGGGGGGTTGGGAATGAGCAGTTCTTC.

On this clonotype: Little can be read into the size of this beta chain, an off-target read in a library designed for alpha chains. The gene calls are TRBV27 and TRBJ1-3; D unresolved. Germline V lookup: CDR1 MNHEY, CDR2 SMNVEV (reference sequence). Trimming took off 11 bases at V and 0 bases at J, with 14 bases between the two ends. The CDR3 has 14 residues. CDR3 nucleotides: TGTGCCTCTCACAGCCCCTTCTCTGGAAACACCATATATTTT. Translation gives CASHSPFSGNTIYF.

Remarks on this clonotype: In a library made to pick up alpha chains, this beta chain is a stray read with a size that means little. The chain links TRBV10-3 to TRBJ2-3; no definite D call. CDR1 and CDR2 (germline): ENHRY, SYGVKD. The V end lost 0 bases, the J end lost 5 bases, and 3 bases lay between the germline ends. The CDR3 runs 12 residues. The CDR3 nucleotides read TGTGCCATCAGTGAGTCAAGAGATACGCAGTATTTT. Translation gives CAISESRDTQYF.

Regarding this clonotype: Because the library targeted alpha chains, this beta chain is an off-target read whose size means little. The J gene is TRBJ2-3, the V gene TRBV7-2; maybe TRBD1 (5 bases). V was trimmed by 3 bases and J by 0 bases, leaving 7 bases between them. The CDR3 runs to 14 residues. The germline gives CDR1 SGHTA, CDR2 FQGNSA. DNA of the CDR3: TGTGCCAGCAGCTTCAGGGTTAGCACAGATACGCAGTATTTT. Translation: CASSFRVSTDTQYF.

Details on this clonotype: Within a library made for alpha chains, this beta chain is off target, and its count is uninformative. This chain joins TRBV19 and TRBJ1-1; possible D gene TRBD1, 5 bases. From germline, CDR1 is LNHDA and CDR2 SQIVND (reference sequence). V was clipped by 9 bases and J by 4 bases, with 21 bases between them. The CDR3 covers 15 residues. In DNA form, the CDR3 reads TGTGCCAGCACAAGTTTTGGGGCTGGGGGCACTGAAGCTTTCTTT. This sequence encodes CASTSFGAGGTEAFF.

This clonotype was counted a few times. Being off target in a library aimed at alpha chains, this beta chain has a size of little meaning. V is TRBV6-6 and J is TRBJ1-5, with no clear D. The CDR3 consists of 13 residues. The germline V gene has CDR1 MNHNY and CDR2 SVGAGI (reference sequence). V was cut by 0 bases and J by 5 bases, with 5 bases left in between. CDR3 amino acids: CASSYSVDQPQHF. The CDR3 DNA reads TGTGCCAGCAGTTACTCGGTTGATCAGCCCCAGCATTTT.

Notes on this clonotype: Because this beta chain is a stray read in a library intended to capture alpha chains, its abundance should not be given much weight. The gene calls are TRBV12-3 or TRBV12-4 and TRBJ1-5; no definite D call. V lost 1 base and J 4 bases, leaving 5 bases between the germline ends. This CDR3 is 13 amino acids long. CDR3 residues: CASSLGQNQPQHF. Here the CDR3 DNA reads TGTGCCAGCAGTTTAGGGCAGAATCAGCCCCAGCATTTT.

Concerning this clonotype itself: This beta chain is a stray sequence in a library constructed for alpha chains; its clone size is not meaningful. The chain carries TRBV7-2 and TRBJ2-1; 8 bases are shared with TRBD1. Gene TRBJ2-5 matches the end of the DNA better, so the J call may be wrong. Germline values: CDR1 SGHTA, CDR2 FQGNSA. This CDR3 spans 14 amino acids. In DNA form, the CDR3 reads TGTGCCAGCAGCTTAACAGGGGGCCAAGAGACCCAGTACTTC. Its translation is CASSLTGGQETQYF.

A word on this clonotype: This beta chain represents an off-target read in a library built for alpha chains; its size is of limited meaning. The chain is built from TRBV2 and TRBJ1-1; possibly TRBD1 for D (5 bases). CDR1 is SNHLY and CDR2 is FYNNEI in the germline V gene. The CDR3 is made up of 14 amino acids. Trimming took off 4 bases at V and 4 bases at J, with 13 bases between the two ends. CDR3 in DNA: TGTGCCAGCAGTGTGGTAATCGGGACCACTGAAGCTTTCTTT. This sequence encodes CASSVVIGTTEAFF.

Turning to this clonotype: This beta chain is a stray read from a library made for alpha chains; its abundance is not meaningful. CDR3 sequence (DNA): TGTGCCAGTCAGTCACGCAGCACAGGAGTTGGGACCCAGTACTTC. Translated: CASQSRSTGVGTQYF. V and J are TRBV6-2 or TRBV6-3 and TRBJ2-5; D is perhaps TRBD1 (5 bases). This CDR3 is built from 15 residues. From germline, CDR1 is MNHEY and CDR2 SVGEGT. Trimming shortened V by 9 bases and J by 7 bases, and 24 bases separated the two germline ends.

Notes on this clonotype: This beta chain appears as a stray read in a library generated for alpha chains; its size is not informative. The CDR3 region has the DNA TGTGCCAGCAGCCAAGTTTCCGAGACCCAGTACTTC. This sequence encodes CASSQVSETQYF. The V gene is TRBV3-1, the J gene TRBJ2-5; unclear D gene. The V end was cut by 1 base, the J end by 5 bases, with 5 bases between. CDR3 length: 12 amino acids. Germline V gene lookup returns CDR1 LGHDT and CDR2 YNNKEL (reference sequence).

Worth noting for this clonotype: This beta chain slipped into a library made for alpha chains as a stray read, so its size is not meaningful. CDR3 in amino acids: CSARSQGTNYGYTF. The CDR3 nucleotides are TGCAGTGCTCGTTCACAGGGGACTAACTATGGCTACACCTTC. This rearrangement joins TRBV20-1 to TRBJ1-2; TRBD1 aligns across 7 bases. V lost 5 bases and J lost 0; bases outside the gene matches: 6. Germline loops: CDR1 DFQATT, CDR2 SNEGSKA (reference sequence). The CDR3 extends over 14 amino acids.

Concerning this clonotype: This beta chain is a stray read from a library made for alpha chains; its abundance is not meaningful. This sequence joins TRBV7-9 and TRBJ2-4; D might be TRBD1 or TRBD2, each matching 7 bases. The CDR3 is made up of 13 amino acids. V lost 5 bases, J lost 7 bases, and 12 bases lay in between. Germline V gene sequence: CDR1 SEHNR, CDR2 FQNEAQ (reference sequence). This CDR3 is CASSAQGGNIQYF. The CDR3 DNA follows: TGTGCCAGCAGCGCTCAGGGGGGGAACATTCAGTACTTC.

This clonotype was recorded only once. Because the library targeted alpha chains, this beta chain is an off-target read whose size means little. The rearrangement uses TRBV4-3 and TRBJ1-3; possible D gene TRBD1, 6 bases. The CDR3 length is 17 residues. The ends were cut back, 3 bases at V and 3 bases at J, with 18 bases in the middle. Germline V gene lookup returns CDR1 LGHNA and CDR2 YSLEER. The CDR3 sequence: CASSQSSPGDFGNTIYF. For the CDR3, the DNA is TGCGCCAGCAGCCAGTCATCCCCAGGGGATTTTGGAAACACCATATATTTT.

Notes on this clonotype: This beta chain was picked up by a library intended for alpha chains and is off target, so its count carries little meaning. The rearrangement joins TRBV6-2 or TRBV6-3 to TRBJ1-2, with D possibly TRBD1 on 5 matching bases. CDR1 and CDR2 from the germline V gene are MNHEY and SVGEGT. The V and J ends lost 2 bases and 8 bases respectively, with 21 bases between them. The CDR3 spans 16 residues. CDR3 sequence (DNA): TGTGCCAGCAGTTACGGGGGTAGGGGAGGAGAGAGCGGCTACACCTTC. Amino acid sequence: CASSYGGRGGESGYTF.

Points on this clonotype: With the library built for alpha chains, this beta chain is off target and its frequency is not meaningful. CDR3 nucleotide sequence: TGCAGTGCTTCCAGAAGCAATCAGCCCCAGCATTTT. Amino acids: CSASRSNQPQHF. The chain is built from TRBV20-1 and TRBJ1-5; D not certain. Trimming took off 5 bases at V and 1 base at J, with 6 bases between the two ends. The CDR3 has 12 residues. Looked up from germline, CDR1 is DFQATT and CDR2 is SNEGSKA (reference sequence).

This clonotype was seen only once. A library prepared for alpha chains yielded this beta chain as an off-target read; its size is of little meaning. V usage is TRBV20-1 and J usage is TRBJ2-1, with D tentatively TRBD2 (6 bases). This CDR3 has 14 amino acids. V dropped 3 bases and J dropped 4 bases, with 13 bases sitting between them. In germline, CDR1 is DFQATT, CDR2 SNEGSKA (reference sequence). The CDR3 sequence is CSASRDWPYNEQFF. The DNA for the CDR3 is TGCAGTGCTAGTCGGGACTGGCCATACAATGAGCAGTTCTTC.

On this clonotype itself: The junction differs from germline at one of its ends, possibly a read error. This beta chain turned up in a library designed for alpha chains; as an off-target read, its abundance says little. This chain uses TRBV10-2 with TRBJ1-2; 10 nucleotides align to TRBD1. The CDR3 length is 14 residues. Germline V lookup: CDR1 WSHSY, CDR2 SAAADI. The CDR3 coding sequence is TGTGCCAGCAGTTACGACAGGGGGCTTCAAGGCTACACCTTC. It yields the protein CASSYDRGLQGYTF.

With respect to this clonotype: This beta chain appears as a stray read in a library generated for alpha chains; its size is not informative. V and J are TRBV6-6 and TRBJ2-1; the D is unclear. Between the trimmed V and J ends, which lost 0 bases and 5 bases, there was a span of 14 bases. Germline CDR1 is MNHNY and CDR2 is SVGAGI (reference sequence). The CDR3 covers 16 residues. The CDR3 loop reads CASSYSPQPPHNEQFF. The CDR3 DNA follows: TGTGCCAGCAGTTACTCGCCCCAGCCACCCCACAATGAGCAGTTCTTC.